One and the same sample provided the 2 T cell receptor beta chains below, sequenced in a study of Graves' ophthalmopathy and Graves' hyperthyroidism. The TCR beta CDR3 regions underwent amplification from RNA transcripts. The authors performed first-round RT-PCR with HTBI primers and then a second-round multiplex PCR. TCRdb re-derived calls from the multiplex PCR reads in MiXCR, one entry per CDR3 protein. The profile shows some 160,000 distinct CDR3 sequences, 30% to 45% of them singletons. Sequences were obtained from peripheral blood. The receptors originated from a man aged 30 to 45 with Graves' ophthalmopathy.

The CDR3 spells CASSFNGLTYEQYF. CDR3 DNA: TGTGCCAGCAGTTTCAACGGCCTGACGTACGAGCAGTACTTC. This chain joins TRBV27 and TRBJ2-7, with unresolved D. V gave up 3 bases and J gave up 4 bases, with 13 bases separating them. Per germline, CDR1 MNHEY and CDR2 SMNVEV (reference sequence). The CDR3 is made up of 14 amino acids.

This chain joins TRBV6-2 or TRBV6-3 and TRBJ2-7, with 8 bases identical to TRBD2. CDR1 MNHEY and CDR2 SVGEGT come from the germline V gene. The CDR3 is made up of 13 amino acids. J gave up 3 bases and V 9 bases, and 7 bases lay outside the gene matches. The CDR3 bases are TGTGCCAGTCAACGGGGGGGCTTCTACGAGCAGTACTTC. Encoded protein: CASQRGGFYEQYF.